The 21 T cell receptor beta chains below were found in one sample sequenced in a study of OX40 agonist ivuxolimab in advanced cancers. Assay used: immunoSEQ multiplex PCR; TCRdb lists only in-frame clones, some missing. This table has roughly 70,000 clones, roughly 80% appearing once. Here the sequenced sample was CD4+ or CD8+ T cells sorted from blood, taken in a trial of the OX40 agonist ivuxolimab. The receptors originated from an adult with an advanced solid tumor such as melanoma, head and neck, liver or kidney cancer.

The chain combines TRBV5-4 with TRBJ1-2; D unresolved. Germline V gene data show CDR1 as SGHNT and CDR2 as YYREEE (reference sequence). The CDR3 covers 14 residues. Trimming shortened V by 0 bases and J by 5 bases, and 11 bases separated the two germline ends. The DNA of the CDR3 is TGTGCCAGCAGCTTGGGGACGAGAGTATATGGCTACACCTTC. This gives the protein CASSLGTRVYGYTF.

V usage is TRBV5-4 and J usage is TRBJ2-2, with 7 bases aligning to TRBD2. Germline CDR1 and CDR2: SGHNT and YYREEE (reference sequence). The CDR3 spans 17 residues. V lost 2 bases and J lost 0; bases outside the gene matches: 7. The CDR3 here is CASSFGGTFANTGELFF. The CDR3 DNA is TGTGCCAGCAGCTTCGGGGGGACGTTCGCGAACACCGGGGAGCTGTTTTTT.

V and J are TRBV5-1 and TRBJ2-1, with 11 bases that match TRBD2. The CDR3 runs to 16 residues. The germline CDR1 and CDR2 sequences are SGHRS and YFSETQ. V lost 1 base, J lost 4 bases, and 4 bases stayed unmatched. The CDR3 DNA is TGCGCCAGCAGCTTGAGGCTAGCGGGGGGTTACAATGAGCAGTTCTTC. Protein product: CASSLRLAGGYNEQFF.

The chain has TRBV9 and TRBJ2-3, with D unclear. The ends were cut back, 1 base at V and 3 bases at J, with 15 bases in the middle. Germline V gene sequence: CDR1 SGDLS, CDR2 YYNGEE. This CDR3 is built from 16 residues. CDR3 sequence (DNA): TGTGCCAGCAGCGTATCATTATGGCGATCGACAGATACGCAGTATTTT. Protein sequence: CASSVSLWRSTDTQYF.

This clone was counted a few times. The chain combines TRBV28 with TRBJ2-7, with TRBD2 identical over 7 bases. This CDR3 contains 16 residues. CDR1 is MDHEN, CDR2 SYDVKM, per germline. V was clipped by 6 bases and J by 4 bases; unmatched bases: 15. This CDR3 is CASSPHPGLGVYEQYF. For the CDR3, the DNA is TGTGCCAGCAGCCCGCACCCTGGACTAGGGGTTTACGAGCAGTACTTC.

The CDR3 sequence is CASSLRVRGNTIYF. The CDR3 DNA follows: TGTGCCAGCAGCTTACGAGTCCGGGGAAACACCATATATTTT. V usage is TRBV7-8 and J usage is TRBJ1-3; D unresolved. The CDR3 has 14 residues. From germline, CDR1 is SGHVS and CDR2 FQNEAQ. The V and J ends lost 2 bases and 4 bases respectively, with 9 bases between them.

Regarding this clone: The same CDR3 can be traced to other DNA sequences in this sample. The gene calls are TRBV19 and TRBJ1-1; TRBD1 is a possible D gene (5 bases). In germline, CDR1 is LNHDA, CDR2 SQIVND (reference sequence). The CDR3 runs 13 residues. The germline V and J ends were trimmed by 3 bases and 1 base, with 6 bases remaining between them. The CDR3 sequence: CASSIDRNTEAFF. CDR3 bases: TGTGCCAGTAGTATTGACAGGAACACTGAAGCTTTCTTT.

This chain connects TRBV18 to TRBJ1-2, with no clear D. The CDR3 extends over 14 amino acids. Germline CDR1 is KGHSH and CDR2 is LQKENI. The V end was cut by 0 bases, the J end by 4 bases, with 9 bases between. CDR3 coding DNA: TGTGCCAGCTCACCACCAACAGCCCTCTATGGCTACACCTTC. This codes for CASSPPTALYGYTF.

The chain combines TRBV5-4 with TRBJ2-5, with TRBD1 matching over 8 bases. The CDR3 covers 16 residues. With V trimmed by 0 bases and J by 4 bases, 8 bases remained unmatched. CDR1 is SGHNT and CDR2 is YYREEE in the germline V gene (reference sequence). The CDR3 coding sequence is TGTGCCAGCAGCTTGGTAGGACAGGGAGGCCGAGAGACCCAGTACTTC. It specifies CASSLVGQGGRETQYF.

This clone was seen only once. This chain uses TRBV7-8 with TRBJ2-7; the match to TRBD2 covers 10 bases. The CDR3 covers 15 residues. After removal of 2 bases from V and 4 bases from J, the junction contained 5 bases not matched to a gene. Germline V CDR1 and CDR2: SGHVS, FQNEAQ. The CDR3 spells CASSLRTSGLYEQYF. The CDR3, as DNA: TGTGCCAGCAGCTTAAGGACTAGCGGATTGTACGAGCAGTACTTC.

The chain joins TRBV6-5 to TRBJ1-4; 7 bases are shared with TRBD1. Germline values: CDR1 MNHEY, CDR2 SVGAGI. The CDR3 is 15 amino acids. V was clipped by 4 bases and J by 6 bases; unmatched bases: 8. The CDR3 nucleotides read TGTGCCAGCAGTTCAGCGGGACAGAGGGATGAAAAACTGTTTTTT. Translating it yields CASSSAGQRDEKLFF.

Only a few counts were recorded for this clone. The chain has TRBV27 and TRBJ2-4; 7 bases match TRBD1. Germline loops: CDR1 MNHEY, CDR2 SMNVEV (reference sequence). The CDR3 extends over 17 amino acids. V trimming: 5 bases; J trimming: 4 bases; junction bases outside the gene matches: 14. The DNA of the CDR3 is TGTGCCAGCAGTCCCAACGTAGGGGGCGATAGAAAAAACATTCAGTACTTC. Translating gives CASSPNVGGDRKNIQYF.

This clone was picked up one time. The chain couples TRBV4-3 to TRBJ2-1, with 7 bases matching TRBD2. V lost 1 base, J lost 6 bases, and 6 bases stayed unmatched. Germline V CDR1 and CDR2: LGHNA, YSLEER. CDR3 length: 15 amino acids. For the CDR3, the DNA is TGCGCCAGCAGCCAAGTTGCGACTAGCCGCAATGAGCAGTTCTTC. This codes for CASSQVATSRNEQFF.

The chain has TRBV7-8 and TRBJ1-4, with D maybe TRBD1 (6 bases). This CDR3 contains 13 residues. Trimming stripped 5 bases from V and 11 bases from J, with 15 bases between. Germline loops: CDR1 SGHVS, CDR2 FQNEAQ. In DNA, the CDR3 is TGTGCCAGCAGCACCCAATACACAGGGAAACTGTTTTTT. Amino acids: CASSTQYTGKLFF.

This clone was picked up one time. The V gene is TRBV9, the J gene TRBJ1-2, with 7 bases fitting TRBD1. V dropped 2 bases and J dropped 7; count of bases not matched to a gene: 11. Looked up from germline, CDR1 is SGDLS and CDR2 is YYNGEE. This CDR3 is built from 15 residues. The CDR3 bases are TGTGCCAGCAGCGTCGGAGGGGGCGCATTTGGTGGCTACACCTTC. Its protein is CASSVGGGAFGGYTF.

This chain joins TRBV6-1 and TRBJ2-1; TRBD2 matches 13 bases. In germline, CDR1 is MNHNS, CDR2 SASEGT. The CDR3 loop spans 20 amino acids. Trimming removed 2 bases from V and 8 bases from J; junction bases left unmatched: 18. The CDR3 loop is CASSEPFAGTSGRAVDEQFF. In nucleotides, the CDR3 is TGTGCCAGCAGTGAACCCTTCGCAGGAACTAGCGGGAGGGCCGTGGATGAGCAGTTCTTC.

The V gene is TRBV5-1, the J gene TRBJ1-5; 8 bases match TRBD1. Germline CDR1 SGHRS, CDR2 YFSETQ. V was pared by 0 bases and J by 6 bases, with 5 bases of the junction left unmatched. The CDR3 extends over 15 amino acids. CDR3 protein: CASSLGQGQGQPQHF. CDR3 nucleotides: TGCGCCAGCAGCTTGGGACAGGGGCAGGGTCAGCCCCAGCATTTT.

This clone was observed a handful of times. CDR3 nucleotides: TGTGCCAGCAGTGTTTCTTCGTGGACTGAAGCTTTCTTT. Residues: CASSVSSWTEAFF. The genes are TRBV2 and TRBJ1-1; D is unresolved. The CDR3 runs 13 residues. The germline CDR1 and CDR2 sequences are SNHLY and FYNNEI. V was clipped by 4 bases and J by 5 bases, with 11 bases between them.

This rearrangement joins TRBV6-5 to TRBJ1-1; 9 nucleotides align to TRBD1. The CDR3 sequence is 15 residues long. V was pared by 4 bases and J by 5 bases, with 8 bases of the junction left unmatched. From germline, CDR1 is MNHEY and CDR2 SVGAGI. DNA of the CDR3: TGTGCCAGCAGTTCTGATGACAGGGGGATAACTGAAGCTTTCTTT. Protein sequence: CASSSDDRGITEAFF.

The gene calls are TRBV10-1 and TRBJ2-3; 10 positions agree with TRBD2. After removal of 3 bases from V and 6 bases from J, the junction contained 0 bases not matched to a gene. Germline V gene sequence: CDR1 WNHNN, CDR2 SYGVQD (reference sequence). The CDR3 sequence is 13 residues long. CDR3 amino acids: CASSEAGGDTQYF. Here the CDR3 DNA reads TGCGCCAGCAGTGAAGCGGGGGGGGATACGCAGTATTTT.

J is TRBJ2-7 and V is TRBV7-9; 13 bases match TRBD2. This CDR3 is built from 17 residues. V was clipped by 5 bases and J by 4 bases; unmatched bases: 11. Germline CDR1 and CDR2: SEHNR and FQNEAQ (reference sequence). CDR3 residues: CASSPPLGTSGTYEQYF. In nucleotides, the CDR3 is TGTGCCAGCAGCCCACCCCTAGGGACTAGCGGGACGTACGAGCAGTACTTC.